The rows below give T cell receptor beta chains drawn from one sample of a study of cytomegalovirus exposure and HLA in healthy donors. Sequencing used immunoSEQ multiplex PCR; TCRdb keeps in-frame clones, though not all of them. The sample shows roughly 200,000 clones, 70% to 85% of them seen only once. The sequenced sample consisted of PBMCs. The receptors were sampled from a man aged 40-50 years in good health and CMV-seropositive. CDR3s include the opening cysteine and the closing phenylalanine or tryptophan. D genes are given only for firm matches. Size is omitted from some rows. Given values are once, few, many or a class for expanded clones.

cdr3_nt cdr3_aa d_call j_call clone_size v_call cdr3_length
TGCAGCGTTGAAGATCGGCTAGCCGGCGAGACCCAGTACTTC CSVEDRLAGETQYF . TRBJ2-5 . TRBV29-1 14
TGCGCCAGCAGCCAAGATGTTGGAGGGTGGAATCAGATCTTC CASSQDVGGWNQIF . TRBJ2-1 . TRBV4-3 14
TGCGCCAGCAGCCCTAGGACAGCTCCGAACACCGGGGAGCTGTTTTTT CASSPRTAPNTGELFF . TRBJ2-2 . TRBV4-1 16
TGTGCCAGCAGCCACGCCGACTTCGGGCAGTTCTTC CASSHADFGQFF . TRBJ2-1 . TRBV7-9 12
TGTGCCAGCAGCCCCCGGGACTACGCTGGGGCCAACGTCCTGACTTTC CASSPRDYAGANVLTF TRBD2 TRBJ2-6 . TRBV9 16
TGTGCCAGCAGCCAAGATCGGACAGGGTACGCCACAGATACGCAGTATTTT CASSQDRTGYATDTQYF TRBD1 TRBJ2-3 . TRBV4-2 17
TGTGCCAGCAGCTTAGGGGGCAAAAATGAAAAACTGTTTTTT CASSLGGKNEKLFF TRBD1 TRBJ1-4 once TRBV5-4 14
TGTGCCAGCAGTTCCCCCTCAACAGTGGGCTATGGCTACACCTTC CASSSPSTVGYGYTF . TRBJ1-2 . TRBV28 15
TGTGCCAGCAGGACCAGCAGGTACGAGCAGTACTTC CASRTSRYEQYF . TRBJ2-7 . TRBV2 12
TGTGCCAGCAGTTTAAACAGGGTTACGGGAGAGCAGTACTTC CASSLNRVTGEQYF . TRBJ2-7 . TRBV27 14
TGTGCCAGCCGCCCCGGAGGCGGGATAGGAGCTGGAAACACCATATATTTT CASRPGGGIGAGNTIYF . TRBJ1-3 . TRBV2 17
TGTGCCAGCAGTGAAACGGGTAGCGGGGACGCGAGGGGTACGCAGTATTTT CASSETGSGDARGTQYF TRBD2 TRBJ2-3 few TRBV2 17
TGTGCCAGCACCTCCCGCCAACAGGGGGGCTACAATGAGCAGTTCTTC CASTSRQQGGYNEQFF TRBD1 TRBJ2-1 . TRBV6-6 16
TGTGCCAGCAGCTCTGACTGGCGCTCCTACAATGAGCAGTTCTTC CASSSDWRSYNEQFF . TRBJ2-1 . TRBV5-4 15
TGTGCCAGCACCAAATCGGAGGGAAACACTGAAGCTTTCTTT CASTKSEGNTEAFF . TRBJ1-1 . TRBV2 14
TGTGCCAGCTCACCACCTGGCGGGGGGGACACAGATACGCAGTATTTT CASSPPGGGDTDTQYF TRBD2 TRBJ2-3 . TRBV18 16
TGTGCCAGCAGCACACGAGTTAGCGGGTATAGCTCCTACAATGAGCAGTTCTTC CASSTRVSGYSSYNEQFF TRBD2 TRBJ2-1 . TRBV7-9 18
TGTGCCAGCAGTCCCACGACCGATCTAGGAATTGAAGCTTTCTTT CASSPTTDLGIEAFF . TRBJ1-1 . TRBV27 15
TGTGCCAGCAGCTTGGGGACAACGAACACCGGGGAGCTGTTTTTT CASSLGTTNTGELFF . TRBJ2-2 . TRBV7-6 15
TGTGCCAGCACCCAGGGGGCATCCTACGAGCAGTACTTC CASTQGASYEQYF TRBD1 TRBJ2-7 . TRBV7-9 13
TGTGCCAGCAGAACAGGGACAGAGGAAAAACTGTTTTTT CASRTGTEEKLFF TRBD1 TRBJ1-4 once TRBV28 13
TGTGCCAGCAGCTTAGGGGGACAGGAAGCTTTCTTT CASSLGGQEAFF TRBD1 TRBJ1-1 . TRBV11-2 12
TGCGCCAGCAGCCAAGATCCCAGGGATTACACCGGGGAGCTGTTTTTT CASSQDPRDYTGELFF . TRBJ2-2 . TRBV4-1 16
TGTGCCAGCAGCTTGCAGGTCACTAACTATGGCTACACCTTC CASSLQVTNYGYTF . TRBJ1-2 . TRBV5-6 14
TGTGCCAGCAGTTGGGGAGGGAATGAGCAGTTCTTC CASSWGGNEQFF TRBD2 TRBJ2-1 . TRBV28 12
TGCGCCAGCAGCCAAGATGACAGGGGTAACTATGGCTACACCTTC CASSQDDRGNYGYTF TRBD1 TRBJ1-2 . TRBV4-1 15
TGTGCCAGCAGCCAAACTAGCGGACCTCAGGATGAGCAGTTCTTC CASSQTSGPQDEQFF TRBD2 TRBJ2-1 . TRBV5-4 15
TGTGCCAGCAGTTTAAACAGGGGGGCGACTGAAGCTTTCTTT CASSLNRGATEAFF TRBD1 TRBJ1-1 . TRBV27 14
TGTGCCAGTAGTACCGGGACAGGGGAACAGCGGTATAATTCACCCCTCCACTTT CASSTGTGEQRYNSPLHF TRBD1 TRBJ1-6 . TRBV19 18
TGTGCCAGCAGCTATCACTACGAGCAGTACTTC CASSYHYEQYF . TRBJ2-7 . TRBV5-8 11
TGTGCCAGCAGCAAAGACAGGGGGAACACTGAAGCTTTCTTT CASSKDRGNTEAFF TRBD1 TRBJ1-1 . TRBV11-2 14
TGTGCCAGTAGTAGGCAGGGCCCTTTCTACGAGCAGTACTTC CASSRQGPFYEQYF . TRBJ2-7 . TRBV19 14
TGCGCCAGCAGCTTGGTCGGGGGGCCGCAAGAGACCCAGTACTTC CASSLVGGPQETQYF . TRBJ2-5 once TRBV5-1 15